Detailed here is one T cell receptor (beta chain). Its antigen remains unidentified. CDR1 MGHRA and CDR2 YSYEKL come from the germline V gene. The CDR3 contains 15 residues. The V end lost 7 bases, the J end lost 5 bases, and 17 bases lay between the germline ends. Assay used: immunoSEQ multiplex PCR; TCRdb lists only in-frame clones, some missing. In the table there are fewer than 9,000 clones, around 77% of which are singletons. The sample belongs to a study of somatic mutations in cytotoxic T cells in rheumatoid arthritis. As for the study in general: Blood (just under 31 ml EDTA) from each patient was taken right after diagnosis, before any treatment.

The study, taken as a whole, reports: A largest CD8+ clone above 20% of CD8+ cells occurred in about an eighth of the 65 patients.

The chain employs TRBV4-1 and TRBJ2-2; D unclear. Sample: CD8+ T cells sorted from blood. The receptor was isolated from an adult with rheumatoid arthritis. The CDR3 nucleotides are TGCGCCAGCACAAACGACGGGCGGAATACCGGGGAGCTGTTTTTT. Protein sequence: CASTNDGRNTGELFF.